This TCR beta chain was identified in a study of T cell responses to AZD1222 COVID-19 vaccine. Trimming at V came to 4 bases and at J to 2 bases, leaving 12 bases not matched to a gene. CDR1 and CDR2 (germline): SGHDT, YYEEEE. The CDR3 is made up of 16 amino acids. The data were produced by immunoSEQ multiplex PCR, yet TCRdb's version contains in-frame clones alone and is incomplete. The sample has roughly 150,000 clones, roughly 90% seen once; the top ten hold around 5.2%. The source was peripheral blood, collected on day 0 of AZD1222 vaccination. This clonotype was obtained from an adult in good health. The chain is built from TRBV5-6 and TRBJ2-7; 7 bases line up with TRBD2. CDR3 DNA: TGTGCCAGCAGCGGGGGGGGTTTTGGACACCCCTACGAGCAGTACTTC. It specifies CASSGGGFGHPYEQYF.